This T cell receptor (beta chain) was observed in a study of CD8 T cells in Susac syndrome (dated by TCRdb to between 2018 and 2021). Turning to the overall study: Of the Susac syndrome patients who were sequenced, six had clinically active disease and roughly 8 were in clinical remission. At the time of blood withdrawal, Susac syndrome patients were either therapy-naive, taking corticosteroids (with some also receiving IVIg), or on IVIg alone. The study used repertoire sequencing to test whether antigen drove CD8+ T cell activation and differentiation in Susac syndrome. The clonality of the CD8+ T cell repertoire was compared across 12 healthy donors, roughly 14 Susac syndrome patients and roughly 16 multiple sclerosis patients. Overall results and qualifications from the work: The number of individuals in the TCR sequencing and HLA analysis was recognized as being relatively small. Clonal expansion was observed in Susac syndrome CD8+ repertoires, with the highest expansion in CD8+ TEMRA cells and greater expansion in clinically active than in remitting patients. Sixteen and five Susac-specific public clones were found in the total CD8+ and CD8+ TEMRA repertoires, respectively.

High-throughput TCR beta sequencing profiled peripheral blood CD8+ and CD4+ T cells from healthy donors, Susac syndrome patients and multiple sclerosis patients. The Susac syndrome patients fulfilled recently defined diagnostic criteria for either definite or probable disease. CD8+ TEMRA cells were enriched by FACS, while bulk CD8+ and CD4+ T cells were purified by magnetic negative isolation. Blood was collected in EDTA tubes and processed within 24 hours, with PBMCs isolated through density gradient centrifugation. PBMCs intended for TCR sequencing were cryopreserved in liquid nitrogen and thawed later in a water bath at 37 degrees C. The sorted or isolated CD4+, CD8+ and CD8+ TEMRA cells had a purity of 90% or higher. Of note for this clonotype: The antigen this receptor binds is unknown. The junction departs from germline at one end; a sequencing error may be responsible.

RNA was extracted with the RNeasy kit and roughly 0.5 to 1 ug was reverse transcribed using random hexamers. The immunoSEQ multiplex PCR assay, covering 54 Vbeta and 13 Jbeta segments, was used to amplify TCR beta CDR3 regions. PCR amplification bias was corrected by using a synthetic template baseline for primer optimization and computational correction. Per the source publication's procedure: Reads were annotated to V, D and J genes per IMGT and analyzed with immunoSEQ Analyzer, keeping only productive sequences. To calculate clonality, Shannon entropy was normalized by log2 of the number of productive unique sequences and then subtracted from one. For each patient and control, public and private clones were evaluated among the 100 most prevalent clones. Susac-specific clones were defined as absent from healthy and MS cohorts, over a thousand published viral clones and other ImmuneACCESS disease sequences. TCRdb took the public reads, trimmed them with fastp at Q25, ran MiXCR for clone calling and kept in-frame beta chains. Every entry covers one CDR3 protein and lists the most common genes and DNA from its rows. For this entry, the V and J calls and clone size follow TCRdb and not the study's own pipeline. The sample contains around 150,000 distinct CDR3 sequences, 85% to 95% of them found a single time. Together, the top ten hold about 0.18% of the sample.

CDR1 is given as MGHDK and CDR2 as SYGVNS, both from the germline V gene. There are 16 amino acids in the CDR3, from cysteine to phenylalanine inclusive. Only the CDR3 DNA stays, 48 bases, in frame from base 1. Recombination linked TRBV25-1 to TRBJ1-3, and TRBD1 matches 7 of the central bases. The sequenced sample consisted of CD8+ T cells from PBMCs. The receptor's source is a human donor with Susac syndrome. The bases read TGTGCCAGCAGTGGGCGGACAGGCCTCTCTGAAAACACCATATATTTT. Its amino acids are CASSGRTGLSENTIYF.